This T cell receptor (beta chain) derives from a study of OX40 agonist ivuxolimab in advanced cancers. Overall study: Eligibility rules accepted prior anti-PD-1, anti-PD-L1 or anti-CTLA-4 therapy, and under 45% had some.

Study findings and constraints: Some of the lowest clonal expansion was seen in partial responders at 0.1-3.0 mg/kg. In general, CD8+ T cells held more expanded clones than CD4+ did, on average.

As for this clone: Its matching antigen is unknown.

Produced via immunoSEQ multiplex PCR; TCRdb's table is partial and in-frame only. There are roughly 90,000 clones in the sample; 80% to 90% occur only once, and under 0.8% lies in the top ten. The TCR was taken from an adult with an advanced solid tumor such as melanoma, head and neck, liver or kidney cancer. This material consisted of CD4+ or CD8+ T cells sorted from blood, taken in a trial of the OX40 agonist ivuxolimab.

As DNA, the CDR3 is TGTGCCAGCAAAAAGGGGGGGTCCCACAACTCTGGAAACACCATATATTTT. It encodes CASKKGGSHNSGNTIYF. The rearrangement uses TRBV28 and TRBJ1-3; possibly TRBD1 for D (6 bases). V dropped 7 bases and J dropped 0 bases, with 19 bases sitting between them. Germline values: CDR1 MDHEN, CDR2 SYDVKM. The CDR3 loop spans 17 amino acids.